Listed below are T cell receptor beta chains from one sample, sequenced in a study of blood T cell repertoires in COVID-19. The table came from immunoSEQ multiplex PCR; TCRdb's copy has only in-frame clones and leaves some out. This table holds more than 60,000 clones, 84% found once. Sequencing was carried out using peripheral blood. Receptors originate from a man between 45 and 60 years old with COVID-19, enrolled during active disease. The CDR3 runs from the conserved cysteine through the conserved F or W. A D gene is named only where the DNA matches it firmly.

CDR3	J	length	V	D
CASSQPGQGYGYTF	TRBJ1-2	14	TRBV4-2	TRBD1
CASSPDRPGPGRTQYF	TRBJ2-5	16	TRBV18	-
CASSYGAGTLGYTF	TRBJ1-2	14	TRBV27	-
CASSLATGGKLFF	TRBJ1-4	13	TRBV11-3	TRBD1
CAISERTSGDDIQYF	TRBJ2-4	15	TRBV10-3	TRBD2
CASTLLTGTEAFF	TRBJ1-1	13	TRBV12-3/TRBV12-4	-
CASSLDRLAGGQETQYF	TRBJ2-5	17	TRBV11-2	TRBD2
CASRVAGVETQYF	TRBJ2-5	13	TRBV7-9	TRBD2
CASSPIFGSISGANVLTF	TRBJ2-6	18	TRBV14	-
CASGPQNLQETQYF	TRBJ2-5	14	TRBV12-5	-
CASSTNNQPQHF	TRBJ1-5	12	TRBV11-2	-
CASSQVPGLEAFF	TRBJ1-1	13	TRBV3-1/TRBV3-2	-
CASSQEVNSEAFF	TRBJ1-1	13	TRBV4-3	-
CASAGFSGSSYNEQFF	TRBJ2-1	16	TRBV2	-
CATQGGGIDEKLFF	TRBJ1-4	14	TRBV10-3	-
CASSPAGGLVDTQYF	TRBJ2-3	15	TRBV7-3	TRBD2
CASSSDFSGANVLTF	TRBJ2-6	15	TRBV5-1	-
CASSTPTGDSYEQYF	TRBJ2-7	15	TRBV6-5	TRBD1
CASSLEGASEQYF	TRBJ2-7	13	TRBV7-2	TRBD1
CASSLTGGNTGELFF	TRBJ2-2	15	TRBV7-2	TRBD1
CASSSDPTGLDGYTF	TRBJ1-2	15	TRBV11-1	-
CASSPREASGYNEQFF	TRBJ2-1	16	TRBV4-1	TRBD2
CATSAHPGTSEEADTQYF	TRBJ2-3	18	TRBV24-1	TRBD2
CASSPGTGLYNSPLHF	TRBJ1-6	16	TRBV7-2	TRBD1
CASSQESQGSYGYTF	TRBJ1-2	15	TRBV3-1/TRBV3-2	-
CSVIVGGQNSPLHF	TRBJ1-6	14	TRBV29-1	TRBD1
CASSTGVSNEQYF	TRBJ2-7	13	TRBV12-3/TRBV12-4	-
CASSYRGGTSYNEQFF	TRBJ2-1	16	TRBV7-2	-
CASSLGQAGGSYEQYF	TRBJ2-7	16	TRBV7-2	TRBD2
CSGKGDSYEQYF	TRBJ2-7	12	TRBV29-1	-
CASSLSNEKETQYF	TRBJ2-5	14	TRBV19	-
CAISGTGGTDTQYF	TRBJ2-3	14	TRBV10-3	TRBD1
CASSVGSINLDRGQQHYGYTF	TRBJ1-2	21	TRBV9	TRBD1
CASSLGTGGETQYF	TRBJ2-5	14	TRBV7-2	TRBD1
CASSPGQKNEKLFF	TRBJ1-4	14	TRBV10-1	TRBD1
CASATQTGGTEAFF	TRBJ1-1	14	TRBV19	TRBD1
CASSQTGAGANVLTF	TRBJ2-6	15	TRBV4-3	TRBD1
CSVRQGSGQPQHF	TRBJ1-5	13	TRBV29-1	TRBD1
CATSDSAQGATGEQYF	TRBJ2-7	16	TRBV24-1	TRBD1
CSASQGQFNQPQHF	TRBJ1-5	14	TRBV20-1	-
CAWSVRGGRNQPQHF	TRBJ1-5	15	TRBV30	-
CASSLLDRVPHEQYF	TRBJ2-7	15	TRBV5-6	TRBD1
CASSHPSPNTGELFF	TRBJ2-2	15	TRBV4-1	-
CASSSGSRARYGYTF	TRBJ1-2	15	TRBV7-3	-